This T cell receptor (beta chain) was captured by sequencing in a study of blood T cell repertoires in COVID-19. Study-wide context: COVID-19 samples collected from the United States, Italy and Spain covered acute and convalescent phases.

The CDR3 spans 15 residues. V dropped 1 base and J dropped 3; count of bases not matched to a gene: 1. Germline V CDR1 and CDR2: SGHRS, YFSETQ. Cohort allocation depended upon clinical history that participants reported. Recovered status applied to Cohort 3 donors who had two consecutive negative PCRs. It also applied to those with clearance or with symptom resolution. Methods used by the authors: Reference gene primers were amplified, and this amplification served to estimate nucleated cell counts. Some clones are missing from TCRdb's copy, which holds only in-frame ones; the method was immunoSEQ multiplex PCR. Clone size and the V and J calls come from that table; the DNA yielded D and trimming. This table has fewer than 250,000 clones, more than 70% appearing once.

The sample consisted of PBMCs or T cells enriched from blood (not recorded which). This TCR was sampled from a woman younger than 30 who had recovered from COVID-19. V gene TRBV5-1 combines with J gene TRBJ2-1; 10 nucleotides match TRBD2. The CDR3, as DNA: TGCGCCAGCAGCTTGAGCGGGGGGGGCTACAATGAGCAGTTCTTC. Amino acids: CASSLSGGGYNEQFF.